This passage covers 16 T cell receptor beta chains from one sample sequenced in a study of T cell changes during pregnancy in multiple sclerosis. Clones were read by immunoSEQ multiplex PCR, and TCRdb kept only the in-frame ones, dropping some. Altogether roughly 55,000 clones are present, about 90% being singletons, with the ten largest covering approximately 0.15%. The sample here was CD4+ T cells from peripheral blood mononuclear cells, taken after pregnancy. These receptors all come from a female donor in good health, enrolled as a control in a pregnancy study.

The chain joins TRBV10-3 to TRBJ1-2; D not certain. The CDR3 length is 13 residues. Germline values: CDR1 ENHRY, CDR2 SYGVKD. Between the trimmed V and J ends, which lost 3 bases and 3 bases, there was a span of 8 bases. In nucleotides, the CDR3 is TGTGCCATCAGTGATTCCCTTGACTATGGCTACACCTTC. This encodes CAISDSLDYGYTF.

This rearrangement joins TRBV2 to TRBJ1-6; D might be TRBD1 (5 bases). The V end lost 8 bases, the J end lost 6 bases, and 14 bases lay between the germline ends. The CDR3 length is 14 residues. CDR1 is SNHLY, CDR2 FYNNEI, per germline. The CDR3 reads CASRPGGINSPLHF. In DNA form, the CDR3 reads TGTGCCAGCCGCCCTGGGGGGATTAATTCACCCCTCCACTTT.

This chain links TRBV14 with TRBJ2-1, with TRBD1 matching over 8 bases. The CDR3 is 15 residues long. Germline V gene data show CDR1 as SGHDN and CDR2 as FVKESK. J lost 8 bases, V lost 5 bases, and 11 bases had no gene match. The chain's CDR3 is CASSADRVRFDEQFF. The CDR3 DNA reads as TGTGCCAGCAGCGCGGACAGGGTACGGTTTGATGAGCAGTTCTTC.

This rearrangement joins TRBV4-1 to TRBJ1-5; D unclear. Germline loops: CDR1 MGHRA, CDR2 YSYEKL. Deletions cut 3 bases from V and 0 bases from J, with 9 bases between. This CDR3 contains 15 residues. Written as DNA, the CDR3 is TGCGCCAGCAGCCAGGTTAGAAATAGCAATCAGCCCCAGCATTTT. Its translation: CASSQVRNSNQPQHF.

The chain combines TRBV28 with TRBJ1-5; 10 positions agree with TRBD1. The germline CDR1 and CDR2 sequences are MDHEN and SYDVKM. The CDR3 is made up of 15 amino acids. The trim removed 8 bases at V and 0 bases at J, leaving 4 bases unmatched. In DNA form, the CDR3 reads TGTGCCAGCCGGGACAGGGGCTATAGCAATCAGCCCCAGCATTTT. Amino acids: CASRDRGYSNQPQHF.

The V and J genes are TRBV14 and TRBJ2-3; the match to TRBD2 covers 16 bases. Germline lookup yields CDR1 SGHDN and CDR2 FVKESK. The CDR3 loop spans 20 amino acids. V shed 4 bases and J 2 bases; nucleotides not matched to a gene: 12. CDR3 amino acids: CASSLTPGTSGGAYTDTQYF. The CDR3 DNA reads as TGTGCCAGCAGCCTCACTCCCGGGACTAGCGGGGGGGCATACACAGATACGCAGTATTTT.

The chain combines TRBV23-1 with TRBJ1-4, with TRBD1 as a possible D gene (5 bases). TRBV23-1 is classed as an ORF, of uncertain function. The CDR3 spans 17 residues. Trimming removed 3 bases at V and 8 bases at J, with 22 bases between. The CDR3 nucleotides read TGCGCCAGCAGTCACTCAAAAGGACAATTTCCGGTAGAAAAACTGTTTTTT. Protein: CASSHSKGQFPVEKLFF.

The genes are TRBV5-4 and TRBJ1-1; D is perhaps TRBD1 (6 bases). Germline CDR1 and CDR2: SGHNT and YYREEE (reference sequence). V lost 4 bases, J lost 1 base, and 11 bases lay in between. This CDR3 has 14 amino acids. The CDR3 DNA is TGTGCCAGCAGCCATCTGGACAGGAACACTGAAGCTTTCTTT. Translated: CASSHLDRNTEAFF.

The CDR3 bases are TGTGCCAGCAGCCCTCGGGTAGCTGCTCTCGATGAGCAGTTCTTC. Translated, it gives CASSPRVAALDEQFF. The chain uses TRBV5-6 and TRBJ2-1; D is ambiguous. Trimming took 4 bases from V and 8 from J, leaving 19 bases between them. CDR1 is SGHDT, CDR2 YYEEEE, per germline. The CDR3 contains 15 residues.

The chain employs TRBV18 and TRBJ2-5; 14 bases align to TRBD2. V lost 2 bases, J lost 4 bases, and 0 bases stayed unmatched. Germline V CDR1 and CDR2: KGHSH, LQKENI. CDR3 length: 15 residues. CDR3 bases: TGTGCCAGCTCACCAGGACTAGCGGGGGGAGAGACCCAGTACTTC. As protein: CASSPGLAGGETQYF.

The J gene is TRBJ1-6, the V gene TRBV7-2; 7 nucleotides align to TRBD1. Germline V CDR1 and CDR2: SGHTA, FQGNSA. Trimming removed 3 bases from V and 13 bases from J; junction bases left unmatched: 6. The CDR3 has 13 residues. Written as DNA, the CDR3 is TGTGCCAGCAGCTTCTTAAGGGGGCCGCCCCTCCACTTT. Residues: CASSFLRGPPLHF.

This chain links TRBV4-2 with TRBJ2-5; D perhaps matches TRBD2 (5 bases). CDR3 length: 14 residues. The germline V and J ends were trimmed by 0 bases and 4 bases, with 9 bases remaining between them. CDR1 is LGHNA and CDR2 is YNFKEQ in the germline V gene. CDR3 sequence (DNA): TGTGCCAGCAGCCAAGATTTGGCGGGAGAGACCCAGTACTTC. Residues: CASSQDLAGETQYF.

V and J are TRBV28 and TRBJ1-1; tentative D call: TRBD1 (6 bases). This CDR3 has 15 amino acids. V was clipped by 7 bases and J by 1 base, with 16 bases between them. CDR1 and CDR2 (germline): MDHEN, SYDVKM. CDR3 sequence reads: CASKDSGLPNTEAFF. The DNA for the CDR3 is TGTGCCAGCAAGGACAGCGGCCTACCGAACACTGAAGCTTTCTTT.

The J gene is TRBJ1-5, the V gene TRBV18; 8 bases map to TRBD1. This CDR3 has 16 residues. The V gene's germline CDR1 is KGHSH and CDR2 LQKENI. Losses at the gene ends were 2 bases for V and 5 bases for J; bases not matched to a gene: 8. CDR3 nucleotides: TGTGCCAGCTCACCAAAGGACAGGGTCGGGGATCAGCCCCAGCATTTT. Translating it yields CASSPKDRVGDQPQHF.

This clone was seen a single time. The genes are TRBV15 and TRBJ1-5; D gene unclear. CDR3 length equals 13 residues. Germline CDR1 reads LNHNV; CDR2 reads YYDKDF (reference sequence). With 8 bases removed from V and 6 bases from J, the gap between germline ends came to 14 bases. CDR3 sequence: CATSIQEGQPQHF. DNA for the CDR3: TGTGCCACCTCTATCCAGGAAGGTCAGCCCCAGCATTTT.

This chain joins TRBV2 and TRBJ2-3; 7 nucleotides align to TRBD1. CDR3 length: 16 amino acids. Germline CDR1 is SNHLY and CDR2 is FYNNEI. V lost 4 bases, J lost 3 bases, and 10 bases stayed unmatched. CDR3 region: CASSGNRGMRTDTQYF. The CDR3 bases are TGTGCCAGCAGTGGGAACAGGGGAATGAGAACAGATACGCAGTATTTT.